The TCR beta chain under discussion was sequenced for a study of T cell changes during pregnancy in multiple sclerosis. A single count supports this clone. TCRdb's table, derived via immunoSEQ multiplex PCR, lists solely in-frame clones and lacks some. The sample includes 50,000 or so clones, around 94% seen only once; the top ten take roughly 0.34%. V gave up 8 bases and J gave up 5 bases, with 12 bases separating them. The CDR3 runs 13 residues. Looked up from germline, CDR1 is SNHLY and CDR2 is FYNNEI. The sequence came from a female donor with multiple sclerosis, enrolled in a pregnancy study. The starting material was CD4+ T cells from peripheral blood mononuclear cells, obtained in the third trimester of pregnancy. The rearrangement uses TRBV2 and TRBJ2-2; a possible D gene is TRBD2 (6 bases). CDR3 sequence reads: CASASRETGELFF. Written as DNA, the CDR3 is TGTGCCAGCGCCAGTCGGGAGACCGGGGAGCTGTTTTTT.